This T cell receptor beta chain was captured in a study of cytomegalovirus exposure and HLA in healthy donors. For the study at large: Roughly 180 million T cells yielded 120 million or so unique TCR beta sequences, as an earlier analysis found. General study points: Accurate prediction of most subjects' HLA-A and HLA-B alleles from TCR beta sequences was reported. Available immune exposure information covered CMV serostatus only. Another analysis was done later, and it associated 16,951 TCR beta sequences with HLA alleles at 0.05 false discovery rate.

The PCR had 60 Vbeta and 13 Jbeta primers. Assay used: immunoSEQ multiplex PCR; TCRdb lists only in-frame clones, some missing. The repertoire has hundreds of thousands of clones, around 79% of them found once; the top ten carry 1.5% to 2%. On this clone itself: Its antigen is undetermined.

The sequence was collected from a man between 18 and 35 years old in good health and CMV-seronegative. The source material was PBMCs.

The CDR3: CASSQAFRNTEAFF. The CDR3 nucleotides are TGTGCCAGCAGCCAAGCCTTCAGGAACACTGAAGCTTTCTTT. The J gene is TRBJ1-1, the V gene TRBV14; no reliable D call. This CDR3 is 14 amino acids long. Deletions cut 1 base from V and 1 base from J, with 7 bases between. The V gene's germline CDR1 is SGHDN and CDR2 FVKESK. Full variable domain (missing parts from reference TRBV14 and TRBJ1-1): EAGVTQFPSHSVIEKGQTVTLRCDPISGHDNLYWYRRVMGKEIKFLLHFVKESKQDESGMPNNRFLAERTGGTYSTLKVQPAELEDSGVYFCASSQAFRNTEAFFGQGTRLTVV.